These 11 T cell receptor beta chains share one sample of origin, sequenced in a study of Graves' ophthalmopathy and Graves' hyperthyroidism. Using RNA transcripts, the TCR beta CDR3 regions were amplified. An initial RT-PCR round employing HTBI primers preceded a second-round multiplex PCR. TCRdb independently ran MiXCR on the multiplex PCR reads; one entry per CDR3 protein. The profile shows hundreds of thousands of distinct CDR3 sequences, 35% to 50% of them singletons. The sequencing sample was made of peripheral blood. These receptors originate from an adult man with Graves' ophthalmopathy.

This clonotype came up many times. The J gene is TRBJ1-3, the V gene TRBV12-3 or TRBV12-4; D is uncertain. Between the trimmed V and J ends, which lost 7 bases and 0 bases, there was a span of 7 bases. The CDR3 spans 13 residues. The CDR3 protein is CASTEGSGNTIYF. CDR3 DNA: TGTGCCAGCACAGAGGGCTCTGGAAACACCATATATTTT.

This clonotype was counted ten times or more. The rearrangement links TRBV25-1 to TRBJ2-3; D possibly matches TRBD1 or TRBD2 (5 bases each). Germline values: CDR1 MGHDK, CDR2 SYGVNS. This CDR3 is 13 amino acids long. V was shortened by 4 bases and J by 5 bases, with 10 bases between the two germline ends. CDR3: CASSVGVVDTQYF. CDR3 nucleotides: TGTGCCAGCAGTGTGGGGGTTGTAGATACGCAGTATTTT.

V usage is TRBV5-5 and J usage is TRBJ1-4; TRBD1 is a possible D gene (6 bases). Germline-derived CDR1 and CDR2 are SGHKS and YYEKEE (reference sequence). The V gene lost 2 bases and the J gene lost 17 bases, with 19 bases spanning the gap. CDR3 size: 13 residues. CDR3 bases: TGTGCCAGCAGCTTACTCATTGGGGGGGGGCGATTTTTT. This encodes CASSLLIGGGRFF.

This clonotype was seen ten or more times. The rearrangement joins TRBV7-2 to TRBJ2-7; 11 nucleotides agree with TRBD2. V gave up 6 bases and J gave up 2 bases; unmatched junction bases: 3. The CDR3 is made up of 14 amino acids. The germline gives CDR1 SGHTA, CDR2 FQGNSA. DNA of the CDR3: TGTGCCAGCAGACTTAGCGGGAGGGCCTACGAGCAGTACTTC. It specifies CASRLSGRAYEQYF.

In its sample, this clonotype was seen a few times. The V gene is TRBV2, the J gene TRBJ2-3, with 11 bases identical to TRBD2. CDR1 is SNHLY and CDR2 is FYNNEI in the germline V gene. Trimming at V came to 5 bases and at J to 6 bases, leaving 13 bases not matched to a gene. The CDR3 extends over 17 amino acids. The DNA for the CDR3 is TGTGCCAGCAGTCAGATACGACTAGCGGGGACAGGGGATACGCAGTATTTT. Translating gives CASSQIRLAGTGDTQYF.

The V gene is TRBV12-3 or TRBV12-4, the J gene TRBJ2-7, with D perhaps being TRBD1 or TRBD2 (5 bases each). V was trimmed by 4 bases and J by 3 bases, leaving 19 bases between them. The CDR3 contains 16 residues. This chain's CDR3 is CASSSTRDAADYEQYF. CDR3 DNA: TGTGCCAGCAGTTCCACCCGGGACGCCGCTGACTACGAGCAGTACTTC.

The chain joins TRBV29-1 to TRBJ2-5; tentative D call: TRBD2 (7 bases). Trimming stripped 4 bases from V and 9 bases from J, with 21 bases between. Germline CDR1 is SQVTM and CDR2 is ANQGSEA. The CDR3 sequence is 14 residues long. Written as DNA, the CDR3 is TGCAGCGTTGGGTGGGGGGGCTCGGATCAGCCCCAGTACTTC. Amino acid sequence: CSVGWGGSDQPQYF.

The chain uses TRBV10-3 and TRBJ2-5; 8 bases match TRBD2. The CDR3 sequence is 13 residues long. Germline CDR1 and CDR2: ENHRY and SYGVKD. J lost 3 bases, V lost 4 bases, and 1 base had no gene match. This chain's CDR3 is CAISAAGEETQYF. CDR3 coding DNA: TGTGCCATCAGTGCAGCGGGAGAAGAGACCCAGTACTTC.

This clonotype occurred many times. The chain combines TRBV7-2 with TRBJ2-7; 8 positions agree with TRBD2. Losses at the gene ends were 6 bases for V and 3 bases for J; bases not matched to a gene: 10. Germline assignment: CDR1 SGHTA and CDR2 FQGNSA. The CDR3 is made up of 15 amino acids. The CDR3 loop reads CASRARSGTGYEQYF. As DNA, the CDR3 is TGTGCCAGCAGGGCCCGTAGCGGGACTGGCTACGAGCAGTACTTC.

The chain links TRBV18 to TRBJ2-7; 7 bases map to TRBD1. In germline, CDR1 is KGHSH, CDR2 LQKENI. There are 12 residues in the CDR3. V gave up 3 bases and J gave up 7 bases; unmatched junction bases: 3. The DNA of the CDR3 is TGTGCCAGCTCACCTCAGACAGGGGAGCAGTACTTC. Translation gives CASSPQTGEQYF.

The J gene is TRBJ2-7, the V gene TRBV6-6, with TRBD1 identical over 7 bases. J gave up 2 bases and V 2 bases, and 6 bases lay outside the gene matches. Germline V gene sequence: CDR1 MNHNY, CDR2 SVGAGI (reference sequence). This CDR3 has 15 residues. CDR3 nucleotide sequence: TGTGCCAGCAGTTACCTTAGGGACAGCGCCTACGAGCAGTACTTC. This gives the protein CASSYLRDSAYEQYF.